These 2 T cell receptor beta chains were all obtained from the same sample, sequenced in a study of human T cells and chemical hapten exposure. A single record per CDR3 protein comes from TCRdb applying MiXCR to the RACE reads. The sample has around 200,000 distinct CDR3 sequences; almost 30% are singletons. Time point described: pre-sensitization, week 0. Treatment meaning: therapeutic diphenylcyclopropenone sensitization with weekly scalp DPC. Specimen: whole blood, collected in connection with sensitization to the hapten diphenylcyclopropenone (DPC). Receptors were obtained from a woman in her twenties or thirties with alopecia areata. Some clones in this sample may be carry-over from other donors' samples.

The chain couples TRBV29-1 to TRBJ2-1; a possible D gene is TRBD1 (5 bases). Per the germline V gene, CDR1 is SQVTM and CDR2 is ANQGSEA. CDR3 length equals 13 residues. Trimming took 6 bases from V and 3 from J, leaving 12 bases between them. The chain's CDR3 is CSVASDSYNEQFF. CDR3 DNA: TGCAGCGTCGCCTCTGACAGCTACAATGAGCAGTTCTTC.

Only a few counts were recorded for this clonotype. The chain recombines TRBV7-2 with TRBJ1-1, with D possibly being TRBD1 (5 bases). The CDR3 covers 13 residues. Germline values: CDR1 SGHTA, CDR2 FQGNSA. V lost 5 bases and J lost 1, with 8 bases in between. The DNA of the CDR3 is TGTGCCAGCAGCGTACAGGCGAACACTGAAGCTTTCTTT. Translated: CASSVQANTEAFF.